Listed below are T cell receptor beta chains from one sample, sequenced in a study of response to subunit inactivated influenza vaccine. MiXCR, applied by TCRdb to the RT-PCR reads, yields one record per CDR3 protein. The table shows more than 450,000 distinct CDR3 sequences, with 6% to 9% occurring only once. Sequences were derived from PBMCs from blood, sampled around 25 months after vaccination. These receptor sequences come from a man between 50 and 75 years old who received an inactivated influenza vaccine. CDR3s include the opening cysteine and the closing phenylalanine or tryptophan. Fields, in order: J gene, V gene, CDR3 length, D gene, clone size, CDR3 protein, CDR3 DNA. A D gene is named only where the DNA matches it firmly. Some rows mark clone size as missing; the rest say once, few, many or name a class of expanded clone.

>TRBJ2-3|TRBV13|14|TRBD2|many
CASTGTSEGVTQYF
TGTGCCAGCACCGGGACTAGCGAGGGAGTTACGCAGTATTTT
>TRBJ2-3|TRBV5-5|14|.|many
CASSLRIGTDTQYF
TGTGCCAGCAGCTTGAGAATTGGTACAGATACGCAGTATTTT
>TRBJ2-7|TRBV5-1|14|TRBD2|many
CASSLDGTSGEQYF
TGCGCCAGCAGCTTGGATGGGACTAGCGGAGAGCAGTACTTC
>TRBJ2-3|TRBV20-1|13|.|.
CSAAPGYTDTQYF
TGCAGTGCCGCCCCTGGATACACAGATACGCAGTATTTT
>TRBJ1-2|TRBV7-2|13|.|.
CASTGKGNYGYTF
TGTGCCAGCACCGGGAAGGGGAACTATGGCTACACCTTC
>TRBJ2-5|TRBV10-3|14|TRBD1|.
CAIMGTGGRETQYF
TGTGCCATCATGGGGACAGGGGGGCGAGAGACCCAGTACTTC
>TRBJ2-5|TRBV9|16|.|many
CASSVGYKLYQETQYF
TGTGCCAGCAGCGTAGGTTACAAACTCTACCAAGAGACCCAGTACTTC
>TRBJ2-1|TRBV29-1|13|.|few
CSVASGAYNEQFF
TGCAGCGTTGCATCGGGGGCCTACAATGAGCAGTTCTTC
>TRBJ2-2|TRBV23-1|17|TRBD2|.
CASSHPKGTTNTGELFF
TGCGCCAGCAGTCATCCTAAGGGGACTACTAACACCGGGGAGCTGTTTTTT
>TRBJ1-1|TRBV7-9|16|TRBD1|few
CASSLDLTGGAGEAFF
TGTGCCAGCAGCTTAGACTTAACAGGGGGCGCCGGTGAAGCTTTCTTT
>TRBJ1-1|TRBV4-3|13|.|many
CASSQDLLTEAFF
TGCGCCAGCAGCCAAGATTTGTTGACTGAAGCTTTCTTT
>TRBJ2-7|TRBV5-6|12|.|many
CASSLDVYEQYF
TGTGCCAGCAGCTTGGACGTATACGAGCAGTACTTC
>TRBJ2-7|TRBV6-5|18|TRBD1|.
CASSYQEKGTGEAREQYF
TGTGCCAGCAGCTACCAGGAAAAAGGGACAGGGGAGGCTAGGGAGCAGTACTTC
>TRBJ2-1|TRBV7-6|16|.|few
CASSLHRAVSYNEQFF
TGTGCTAGCAGCTTACATCGAGCGGTCTCCTACAATGAGCAGTTCTTC
>TRBJ2-7|TRBV29-1|15|TRBD2|many
CSVESQSGRADEQYF
TGCAGCGTTGAATCCCAGTCAGGGAGGGCTGACGAGCAGTACTTC
>TRBJ2-2|TRBV25-1|15|TRBD1|.
CASAAGTGGPGELFF
TGTGCCAGCGCTGCCGGGACAGGGGGCCCCGGGGAGCTGTTTTTT
>TRBJ2-5|TRBV6-2/TRBV6-3|14|TRBD2|many
CASRRLAAKETQYF
TGTGCCAGCAGACGACTAGCGGCGAAAGAGACCCAGTACTTC
>TRBJ1-3|TRBV7-2|14|.|.
CASSLEVTGNTIYF
TGTGCCAGCAGCTTAGAAGTAACCGGAAACACCATATATTTT
>TRBJ2-1|TRBV27|15|TRBD2|many
CASSLQAGGYNEQFF
TGTGCCAGCAGTTTACAGGCGGGAGGCTACAATGAGCAGTTCTTC
>TRBJ2-1|TRBV25-1|17|TRBD2|.
CASTGSGGRGSYNEQFF
TGTGCCAGCACCGGGAGCGGGGGACGGGGATCCTACAATGAGCAGTTCTTC
>TRBJ2-3|TRBV4-3|16|.|few
CASSQVWASSPDTQYF
TGCGCCAGCAGCCAAGTGTGGGCTAGCTCCCCAGATACGCAGTATTTT
>TRBJ2-3|TRBV4-2|16|.|few
CASSQDRRGAADTQYF
TGTGCCAGCAGCCAAGATCGAAGGGGCGCAGCAGATACGCAGTATTTT
>TRBJ1-1|TRBV20-1|14|TRBD1|.
CSARVMTGPTEAFF
TGCAGTGCTAGAGTCATGACAGGGCCCACTGAAGCTTTCTTT
>TRBJ1-3|TRBV4-1|16|.|few
CASSQDATYSGNTIYF
TGCGCCAGCAGCCAAGATGCCACCTACTCTGGAAACACCATATATTTT
>TRBJ2-1|TRBV2|11|.|many
CASSTDNEQFF
TGTGCCAGCAGTACCGACAATGAGCAGTTCTTC
>TRBJ2-3|TRBV6-2/TRBV6-3|16|TRBD2|.
CASTKDGGASTDTQYF
TGTGCCAGCACCAAAGACGGGGGGGCGAGCACAGATACGCAGTATTTT
>TRBJ2-2|TRBV7-9|14|.|many
CACSRQSLTGELFF
TGTGCCTGTTCCCGGCAGTCACTAACCGGGGAGCTGTTTTTT
>TRBJ2-7|TRBV20-1|14|.|many
CSARLTGFSYEQYF
TGCAGTGCTAGACTCACAGGGTTTTCCTACGAGCAGTACTTC
>TRBJ1-1|TRBV25-1|15|.|few
CASSEWVVQGTEAFF
TGTGCCAGCAGTGAATGGGTAGTCCAGGGTACGGAAGCTTTCTTT
>TRBJ1-1|TRBV12-3/TRBV12-4|13|.|many
CASSLAWNAEAFF
TGTGCCAGCAGCCTCGCCTGGAACGCTGAAGCTTTCTTT
>TRBJ2-3|TRBV29-1|14|TRBD1|many
CSVSGQGVTDTQYF
TGCAGCGTTTCGGGACAGGGGGTGACAGATACGCAGTATTTT
>TRBJ2-1|TRBV29-1|14|TRBD2|few
CSAASGSGYNEQFF
TGCAGCGCCGCTAGCGGGAGTGGCTACAATGAGCAGTTCTTC
>TRBJ1-5|TRBV20-1|14|.|few
CSARGSQGYQPQHF
TGCAGTGCTAGAGGGTCACAGGGCTATCAGCCCCAGCATTTT
>TRBJ2-7|TRBV20-1|13|.|many
CSARDWSSYEQYF
TGCAGTGCTAGAGATTGGTCCTCCTACGAGCAGTACTTC
>TRBJ2-1|TRBV6-2/TRBV6-3|16|TRBD2|many
CASSYSRTSGRNEQFF
TGTGCCAGCAGTTACTCGAGGACTAGCGGTCGGAATGAGCAGTTCTTC
>TRBJ1-1|TRBV9|15|.|few
CASSVGGGLKAEAFF
TGTGCCAGCAGCGTAGGAGGGGGGCTGAAGGCTGAAGCTTTCTTT
>TRBJ2-7|TRBV20-1|15|.|few
CSARPVQRATYEQYF
TGCAGTGCTAGACCCGTCCAGCGGGCAACCTACGAGCAGTACTTC